Sequencing of this T cell receptor (beta chain) was carried out in a study of shared clonotypes between healthy human individuals. Study-wide points: Some naive CD4 clonotypes, 4.5% to 5.5%, turned up in common across a handful of donors. Non-shared clonotypes had lower generation probabilities than those shared by all four donors.

Over several immunoSEQ plates, each subset's genomic DNA was distributed in even portions. This table comes from immunoSEQ multiplex PCR, and its TCRdb copy is limited to in-frame clones, with some not included. The repertoire includes roughly 700,000 clones, around 67% of them detected once, and 1.7% sits in the top ten. All the donors were Caucasian adults who lived in Nashville, Tennessee. Remarks on this clone: Its antigen is currently unknown.

Input material: memory CD4+ T cells sorted from blood. Subset in this sample: CD45RA-negative fraction. This receptor was taken from a woman younger than 45 in good health.

CDR3 amino acids: CASSSGQAFNEQFF. The CDR3 nucleotides are TGTGCCAGCAGCTCGGGACAGGCGTTCAATGAGCAGTTCTTC. The V and J genes are TRBV11-3 and TRBJ2-1, with 8 bases fitting TRBD1. The CDR3 covers 14 residues. Germline assignment: CDR1 SGHNT and CDR2 YENEEA. V was pared by 4 bases and J by 6 bases, with 5 bases of the junction left unmatched.